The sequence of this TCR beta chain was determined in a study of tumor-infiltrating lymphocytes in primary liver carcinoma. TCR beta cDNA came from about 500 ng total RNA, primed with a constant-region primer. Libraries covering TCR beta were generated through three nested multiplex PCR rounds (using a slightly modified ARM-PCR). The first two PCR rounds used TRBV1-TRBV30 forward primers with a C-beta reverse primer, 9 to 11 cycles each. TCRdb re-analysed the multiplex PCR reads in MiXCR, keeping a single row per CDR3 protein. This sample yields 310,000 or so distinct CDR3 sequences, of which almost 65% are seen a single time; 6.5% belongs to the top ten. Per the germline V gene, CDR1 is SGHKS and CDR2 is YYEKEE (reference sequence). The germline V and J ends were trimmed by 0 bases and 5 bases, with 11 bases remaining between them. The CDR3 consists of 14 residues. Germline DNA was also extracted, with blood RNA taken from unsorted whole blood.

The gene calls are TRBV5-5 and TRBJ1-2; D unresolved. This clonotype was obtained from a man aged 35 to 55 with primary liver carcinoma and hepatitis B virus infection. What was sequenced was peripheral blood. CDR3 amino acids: CASSLDGSLYGYTF. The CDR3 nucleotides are TGTGCCAGCAGCTTGGATGGCTCCCTTTATGGCTACACCTTC.